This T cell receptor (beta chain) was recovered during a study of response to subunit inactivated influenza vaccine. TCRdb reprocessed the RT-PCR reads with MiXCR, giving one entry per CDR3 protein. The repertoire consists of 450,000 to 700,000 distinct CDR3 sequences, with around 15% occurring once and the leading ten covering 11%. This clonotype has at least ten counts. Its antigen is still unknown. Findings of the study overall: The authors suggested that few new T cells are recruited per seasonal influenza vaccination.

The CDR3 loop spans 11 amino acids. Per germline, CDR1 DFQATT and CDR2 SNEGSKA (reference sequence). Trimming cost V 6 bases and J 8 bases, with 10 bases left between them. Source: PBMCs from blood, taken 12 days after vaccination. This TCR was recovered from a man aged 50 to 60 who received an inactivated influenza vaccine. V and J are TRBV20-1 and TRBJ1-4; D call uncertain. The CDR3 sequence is CSARFSEKLFF. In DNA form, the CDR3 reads TGCAGTGCCCGGTTCTCGGAAAAACTGTTTTTT.